This entry lists 14 T cell receptor beta chains sequenced from one sample in a study of shared clonotypes between healthy human individuals. The protocol was immunoSEQ multiplex PCR, while the TCRdb copy is restricted to in-frame clones and leaves out a portion. In the table there are 2 million to 2.5 million clones, roughly 94% of which are singletons. Material for sequencing was naive CD4+ T cells sorted from blood. Subset specified: CD45RA+ positively selected. All receptors come from a man between 18 and 35 years old in good health.

At least ten counts were recorded for this clone. Other DNA sequences in this specimen translate into the identical CDR3. V gene TRBV29-1 combines with J gene TRBJ2-7, with 11 positions matching TRBD1. The CDR3 covers 12 residues. Germline values: CDR1 SQVTM, CDR2 ANQGSEA. The trim removed 6 bases at V and 3 bases at J, leaving 1 base unmatched. CDR3 coding DNA: TGCAGCGTGGGACAGGGGGTCTACGAGCAGTACTTC. Its protein is CSVGQGVYEQYF.

On this clone: A much larger clone lies one base from this, so it may be a read error. Other DNA sequences in this specimen translate into the identical CDR3. V gene TRBV7-9 combines with J gene TRBJ1-1; D is ambiguous. The CDR3 length is 13 residues. Deletions cut 6 bases from V and 1 base from J, with 9 bases between. Germline loops: CDR1 SEHNR, CDR2 FQNEAQ (reference sequence). CDR3 loop: CASSFAENTEAFF. The DNA for the CDR3 is TGTGCCAGCAGTTTCGCAGAGAACACTGAAGCTTTCTTT.

This clone appeared once. V and J are TRBV12-5 and TRBJ2-1; no clear D. Trimming shortened V by 2 bases and J by 6 bases, and 14 bases separated the two germline ends. Germline CDR1 and CDR2: LGHNT and FRNRAP. This CDR3 has 15 amino acids. CDR3 DNA sequence: TGTGCTAGTGGTTTGCCCAATACAGTAAGCAATGAGCAGTTCTTC. Translated: CASGLPNTVSNEQFF.

The chain combines TRBV30 with TRBJ1-4; maybe TRBD1 (6 bases). The CDR3 sequence is 17 residues long. The V gene's germline CDR1 is GTSNPN and CDR2 SVGIG (reference sequence). Trimming removed 0 bases from V and 3 bases from J, with 17 bases in between. As DNA, the CDR3 is TGTGCCTGGAGTGTGGCGGCAGCGGGGGCCCCTAATGAAAAACTGTTTTTT. This sequence encodes CAWSVAAAGAPNEKLFF.

The table lists this clone with a count of one. The J gene is TRBJ1-4, the V gene TRBV10-3; 9 nucleotides align to TRBD1. The germline CDR1 and CDR2 sequences are ENHRY and SYGVKD. V was pared by 6 bases and J by 0 bases, with 2 bases of the junction left unmatched. The CDR3 totals 15 residues. The CDR3 is CAIRGQGATNEKLFF. In DNA, the CDR3 is TGTGCCATCAGGGGACAGGGAGCAACTAATGAAAAACTGTTTTTT.

The V and J genes are TRBV2 and TRBJ2-5; TRBD2 aligns across 15 bases. The J call may be mistaken, given a closer DNA end match to TRBJ2-7. CDR1 SNHLY and CDR2 FYNNEI come from the germline V gene. The CDR3 has 15 residues. In DNA form, the CDR3 reads TGTGCCAGTAGTAAGGGACTAGCGGGGGGCCTCGAGCAGTACTTC. Translated: CASSKGLAGGLEQYF.

The CDR3 sequence: CASRQTGENEQFF. The CDR3 DNA reads as TGCGCCAGCAGGCAGACAGGGGAAAATGAGCAGTTCTTC. J is TRBJ2-1 and V is TRBV4-1, with 8 bases matching TRBD1. The CDR3 sequence is 13 residues long. The germline gives CDR1 MGHRA, CDR2 YSYEKL. The V gene end was trimmed by 6 bases and the J gene end by 7 bases; junction bases not matched to a gene: 5.

With respect to this clone: Other DNA sequences from this sample encode an identical CDR3 as well. The rearrangement links TRBV5-1 to TRBJ1-1, with D possibly TRBD1 on 5 matching bases. V lost 0 bases and J lost 4, with 10 bases in between. The CDR3 consists of 14 residues. Per germline, CDR1 SGHRS and CDR2 YFSETQ. DNA for the CDR3: TGCGCCAGCAGCTTGGATGGGGCGGGCACTGAAGCTTTCTTT. This translates into CASSLDGAGTEAFF. The full variable domain, rest sourced from reference TRBV5-1 and TRBJ1-1, is KAGVTQTPRYLIKTRGQQVTLSCSPISGHRSVSWYQQTPGQGLQFLFEYFSETQRNKGNFPGRFSGRQFSNSRSEMNVSTLELGDSALYLCASSLDGAGTEAFFGQGTRLTVV.

The chain joins TRBV18 to TRBJ2-2; D may correspond to TRBD1 or TRBD2 (6 bases each). This CDR3 is built from 18 residues. V dropped 0 bases and J dropped 0 bases, with 14 bases sitting between them. In germline, CDR1 is KGHSH, CDR2 LQKENI. CDR3 region: CASSPPGAGPANTGELFF. The CDR3 DNA reads as TGTGCCAGCTCACCACCGGGGGCGGGGCCCGCGAACACCGGGGAGCTGTTTTTT.

The genes are TRBV7-9 and TRBJ2-7; D is unresolved. V was cut by 2 bases and J by 1 base, with 9 bases left in between. Germline V gene data show CDR1 as SEHNR and CDR2 as FQNEAQ (reference sequence). The length of the CDR3 is 14 residues. CDR3 nucleotide sequence: TGTGCCAGCAGCTTACCCCACGGATCCTACGAGCAGTACTTC. It yields the protein CASSLPHGSYEQYF.

The chain carries TRBV28 and TRBJ1-2; D call uncertain. V lost 3 bases, J lost 8 bases, and 10 bases lay in between. Germline CDR1 is MDHEN and CDR2 is SYDVKM. This CDR3 comprises 12 residues. CDR3 coding DNA: TGTGCCAGCAGTTTGGCACGTATAGGCTACACCTTC. It codes for CASSLARIGYTF.

This chain uses TRBV19 with TRBJ1-5; 10 bases match TRBD1. V was pared by 4 bases and J by 0 bases, with 9 bases of the junction left unmatched. CDR1 is LNHDA and CDR2 is SQIVND in the germline V gene (reference sequence). The CDR3 spans 18 residues. The CDR3 sequence: CASSRGQGSLYSNQPQHF. In nucleotides, the CDR3 is TGTGCCAGTAGTAGGGGACAGGGGTCCCTCTATAGCAATCAGCCCCAGCATTTT.

The rearrangement uses TRBV19 and TRBJ2-7, with TRBD2 matching 10 bases. V lost 5 bases to trimming and J lost 2 bases; unmatched junction nucleotides: 3. This CDR3 region has 14 residues. The germline V gene encodes CDR1 LNHDA and CDR2 SQIVND (reference sequence). CDR3 bases: TGTGCCAGTAGTCCGGGACTAGCGACCTACGAGCAGTACTTC. Protein product: CASSPGLATYEQYF.

The chain recombines TRBV9 with TRBJ2-7; D perhaps matches TRBD1 (7 bases). This CDR3 comprises 14 residues. CDR1 is SGDLS, CDR2 YYNGEE, per germline. Deletions cut 0 bases from V and 6 bases from J, with 13 bases between. The CDR3 DNA reads TGTGCCAGCAGCGTAGCGACTCAGGGGGGCGAGCAGTACTTC. Translation: CASSVATQGGEQYF.